A selection of T cell receptor beta chains follows, all from one sample in a study of blood T cell repertoires in COVID-19. Some clones are missing from TCRdb's copy, which holds only in-frame ones; the method was immunoSEQ multiplex PCR. The sample includes roughly 250,000 clones, roughly 86% of them seen just once. The sample was PBMCs or T cells enriched from blood (not recorded which). The receptors here all came from a woman aged 30 to 39 with acute COVID-19. Both conserved end residues are part of each CDR3. D genes are given only for firm matches. The listing skips clone size in some rows; elsewhere it reads once, few, many or a size class.

>TRBJ2-5|TRBD1|TRBV9|.
CASSPLGGRETQYF
TGTGCCAGCAGTCCGCTAGGGGGCAGAGAGACCCAGTACTTC
>TRBJ2-7|.|TRBV18|.
CASSNRVNEQYF
TGTGCCAGCTCAAACAGGGTCAACGAGCAGTACTTC
>TRBJ2-3|.|TRBV6-5|.
CASSPRGTDTQYF
TGTGCCAGCAGTCCCAGGGGCACAGATACGCAGTATTTT
>TRBJ1-2|TRBD1|TRBV19|.
CASRIATLGQGAIGYTF
TGTGCCAGCCGTATAGCCACCCTGGGACAGGGGGCGATTGGCTACACCTTC
>TRBJ1-2|.|TRBV5-1|once
CASRGDTPGVNYGYTF
TGCGCCAGCAGGGGGGACACCCCTGGGGTTAACTATGGCTACACCTTC
>TRBJ2-7|.|TRBV29-1|.
CSVTRRDRAYEQYF
TGCAGCGTCACCAGGAGGGACAGAGCCTACGAGCAGTACTTC
>TRBJ2-7|TRBD1|TRBV7-2|.
CASSLNTGETYEQYF
TGTGCCAGCAGCTTAAACACAGGGGAAACCTACGAGCAGTACTTC
>TRBJ2-1|TRBD2|TRBV29-1|.
CSVPPFGTSGFDEQFF
TGCAGCGTCCCACCATTCGGGACTAGCGGCTTCGATGAGCAGTTCTTC
>TRBJ2-1|TRBD1|TRBV27|.
CASSPTGVKTQFF
TGTGCCAGCAGCCCGACAGGGGTAAAGACCCAGTTCTTC
>TRBJ2-2|.|TRBV12-2|.
CASRLECETGELFF
TGTGCAAGTCGCTTAGAATGCGAAACCGGGGAGCTGTTTTTT
>TRBJ2-7|.|TRBV4-1|.
CASSQDGFGGSEQYF
TGCGCCAGCAGCCAAGATGGTTTCGGGGGTAGCGAGCAGTACTTC
>TRBJ1-6|TRBD1|TRBV7-9|.
CATGTGQNSPLHF
TGTGCGACCGGGACAGGGCAAAATTCACCCCTCCACTTT
>TRBJ1-5|TRBD1|TRBV6-5|.
CASSPGTDNQPQHF
TGTGCCAGCAGCCCCGGGACAGACAATCAGCCCCAGCATTTT
>TRBJ2-7|TRBD1|TRBV11-2|.
CASSSDRGSYLLEQYF
TGTGCCAGCAGCTCGGACAGGGGATCCTACTTACTGGAGCAGTACTTC
>TRBJ1-2|TRBD1|TRBV10-3|once
CAISGQGEARGYTF
TGTGCCATCAGTGGACAGGGGGAAGCTCGCGGCTACACCTTC
>TRBJ1-6|TRBD1|TRBV2|once
CASSEIGQGGSPLHF
TGTGCCAGCAGTGAGATCGGACAGGGCGGCTCACCCCTCCACTTT
>TRBJ2-1|TRBD1|TRBV6-4|.
CASSTGTGSYNEQFF
TGTGCCAGCAGTACCGGGACAGGGTCCTACAATGAGCAGTTCTTC
>TRBJ1-5|TRBD1|TRBV11-2|.
CASSLGTGLQPQHF
TGTGCCAGCAGCTTAGGGACAGGGCTACAGCCCCAGCATTTT
>TRBJ1-2|.|TRBV3-1/TRBV3-2|.
CASSPTTGLGGYTF
TGTGCCAGCAGCCCCACTACGGGGTTAGGTGGCTACACCTTC
>TRBJ1-5|TRBD1|TRBV20-1|.
CSASGLRGRESGQPQHF
TGCAGTGCTAGTGGCCTCAGGGGGCGCGAATCGGGTCAGCCCCAGCATTTT
>TRBJ1-1|.|TRBV7-4|few
CASSPRSVMNTEAFF
TGTGCCAGCAGCCCCCGATCGGTGATGAACACTGAAGCTTTCTTT
>TRBJ2-7|TRBD2|TRBV11-2|once
CASSLTSGAEQYF
TGTGCCAGCAGCCTAACTAGCGGGGCCGAGCAGTACTTC
>TRBJ2-3|.|TRBV9|.
CASSVASRDTQYF
TGTGCCAGCAGCGTAGCGTCGAGAGATACGCAGTATTTT
>TRBJ2-5|TRBD2|TRBV27|.
CASKPAGGGETQYF
TGTGCCAGCAAACCCGCGGGGGGGGGAGAGACCCAGTACTTC
>TRBJ1-5|.|TRBV18|.
CASSPGGGLGQPQHF
TGTGCCAGCTCACCAGGTGGAGGGCTTGGACAGCCCCAGCATTTT
>TRBJ1-2|.|TRBV9|.
CASSVGGGLGYTF
TGTGCCAGCAGCGTAGGCGGGGGGCTTGGCTACACCTTC
>TRBJ1-1|.|TRBV5-4|.
CASSPQENTEAFF
TGTGCCAGCAGCCCCCAGGAGAACACTGAAGCTTTCTTT
>TRBJ1-5|.|TRBV4-1|.
CASSQGGTSIQPQHF
TGCGCCAGCAGCCAAGGGGGGACAAGTATTCAGCCCCAGCATTTT
>TRBJ1-1|.|TRBV12-3/TRBV12-4|.
CASSLQGRNEAFF
TGTGCCAGCAGTTTACAGGGGAGAAATGAAGCTTTCTTT
>TRBJ1-4|.|TRBV18|.
CASSPPGGTNEKLFF
TGTGCCAGCTCACCGCCCGGGGGAACTAATGAAAAACTGTTTTTT
>TRBJ2-3|.|TRBV27|.
CASSPPPHTDTQYF
TGTGCCAGCAGTCCCCCCCCACACACAGATACGCAGTATTTT
>TRBJ1-5|.|TRBV5-1|once
CASRMAPSGSQPQHF
TGCGCCAGCAGAATGGCCCCCTCAGGTAGTCAGCCCCAGCATTTT
>TRBJ2-1|TRBD2|TRBV5-1|.
CASSLRTSGLNEQFF
TGCGCCAGCAGCTTGAGGACTAGCGGGCTCAATGAGCAGTTCTTC
>TRBJ1-6|TRBD1|TRBV5-1|.
CASSLGRGPYNSPLHF
TGCGCCAGCAGCTTGGGCAGGGGGCCATATAATTCACCCCTCCACTTT
>TRBJ1-1|.|TRBV5-4|.
CASSLIQGTEAFF
TGTGCCAGCAGCTTAATACAGGGCACTGAAGCTTTCTTT
>TRBJ2-7|.|TRBV19|.
CASSISGHISYEQYF
TGTGCCAGTAGTATCTCGGGACATATCTCCTACGAGCAGTACTTC
>TRBJ1-1|.|TRBV2|.
CASRRVRMNTEAFF
TGTGCCAGCAGGAGGGTCCGGATGAACACTGAAGCTTTCTTT
>TRBJ2-7|TRBD2|TRBV3-1/TRBV3-2|.
CASSLTSASYEQYF
TGTGCCAGCAGCTTAACTAGCGCCTCCTACGAGCAGTACTTC
>TRBJ1-2|.|TRBV12-3/TRBV12-4|.
CASSIGGDYGYTF
TGTGCCAGCAGCATAGGGGGGGACTATGGCTACACCTTC
>TRBJ2-5|TRBD1|TRBV11-2|.
CASSYSGTGVETQYF
TGTGCCAGCAGTTACTCAGGGACAGGGGTTGAGACCCAGTACTTC
>TRBJ1-2|TRBD1|TRBV6-5|.
CASSSRTGKGDGYTF
TGTGCCAGCAGTTCCAGGACAGGGAAGGGGGATGGCTACACCTTC
>TRBJ1-5|.|TRBV24-1|.
CATSGASSNQPQHF
TGTGCCACCAGTGGGGCGAGTAGCAATCAGCCCCAGCATTTT
>TRBJ2-7|.|TRBV11-2|few
CASSLDGGSYEQYF
TGTGCCAGCAGCTTAGACGGGGGATCCTACGAGCAGTACTTC
>TRBJ2-5|TRBD1|TRBV27|.
CASSPRGQGDRETQYF
TGTGCCAGCAGCCCCAGAGGTCAGGGGGACAGAGAGACCCAGTACTTC
>TRBJ1-1|.|TRBV7-2|once
CASSFTTQGPLPEAFF
TGTGCCAGCAGCTTCACAACGCAGGGGCCTCTTCCTGAAGCTTTCTTT
>TRBJ1-5|TRBD1|TRBV6-5|.
CASSYSAGGEQPQHF
TGTGCCAGCAGTTATTCCGCAGGGGGCGAGCAGCCCCAGCATTTT
>TRBJ1-1|.|TRBV5-6|.
CASSLGGREAFF
TGTGCCAGCAGCTTGGGGGGCCGGGAAGCTTTCTTT
>TRBJ2-7|.|TRBV13|.
CATQGRDERWYEQYF
TGTGCCACCCAGGGCCGAGACGAGCGATGGTACGAGCAGTACTTC
>TRBJ1-1|.|TRBV19|.
CASSIGKGERTEAFF
TGTGCCAGTAGTATAGGTAAGGGGGAGAGAACTGAAGCTTTCTTT
>TRBJ2-3|.|TRBV19|.
CASSIQSDTQYF
TGTGCCAGTAGTATCCAGTCAGATACGCAGTATTTT
>TRBJ2-7|TRBD1|TRBV5-1|.
CASSSDRGLNEQYF
TGCGCCAGCAGCTCCGACAGGGGGCTAAACGAGCAGTACTTC